Following are 27 T cell receptor beta chains from one sample sequenced in a study of shared clonotypes between healthy human individuals. The protocol was immunoSEQ multiplex PCR, while the TCRdb copy is restricted to in-frame clones and leaves out a portion. The data hold 2 million to 2.5 million clones, with 93% observed a single time. Sequenced input: naive CD4+ T cells from PBMCs. Noted subset: CD45RA+ positively selected. Every receptor here comes from a man between 18 and 29 years old in good health. Some clones in this sample may be carry-over from other donors' samples.

V is TRBV28 and J is TRBJ2-1; tentatively, D is TRBD2 (5 bases). Germline CDR1 is MDHEN and CDR2 is SYDVKM. There are 14 residues in the CDR3. V was pared by 5 bases and J by 10 bases, with 18 bases between. The CDR3 nucleotides read TGTGCCAGCAGTCTATTCGGCGGGCCCAGGGAGCAGTTCTTC. Its translation is CASSLFGGPREQFF.

V and J are TRBV7-9 and TRBJ1-1, with 7 bases aligning to TRBD1. The germline V gene encodes CDR1 SEHNR and CDR2 FQNEAQ (reference sequence). The CDR3 sequence is 14 residues long. V was pared by 3 bases and J by 7 bases, with 8 bases of the junction left unmatched. The DNA of the CDR3 is TGTGCCAGCAGCTTTATGCAGGGGGAGGGTGAAGCTTTCTTT. Translation: CASSFMQGEGEAFF.

The genes are TRBV28 and TRBJ1-2; a possible D gene is TRBD1 (6 bases). Trimming stripped 8 bases from V and 3 bases from J, with 13 bases between. CDR3 length: 13 residues. Germline V CDR1 and CDR2: MDHEN, SYDVKM. CDR3: CASGGGGDYGYTF. In nucleotides, the CDR3 is TGTGCCAGCGGCGGAGGGGGTGACTATGGCTACACCTTC.

V is TRBV2 and J is TRBJ2-1; 7 bases are a match to TRBD2. Germline V gene data show CDR1 as SNHLY and CDR2 as FYNNEI. The CDR3 has 15 residues. With V trimmed by 3 bases and J by 8 bases, 10 bases remained unmatched. The CDR3 loop is CASSDVGGPLDEQFF. In nucleotides, the CDR3 is TGTGCCAGCAGTGATGTGGGAGGGCCGTTAGATGAGCAGTTCTTC. The whole variable domain, remainder taken from reference TRBV2 and TRBJ2-1, is EPEVTQTPSHQVTQMGQEVILRCVPISNHLYFYWYRQILGQKVEFLVSFYNNEISEKSEIFDDQFSVERPDGSNFTLKIRSTKLEDSAMYFCASSDVGGPLDEQFFGPGTRLTVL.

In the case of this clone: At the DNA level, this CDR3 is encoded by other sequences in the same sample as well. The V gene is TRBV18, the J gene TRBJ2-1; TRBD2 matches at 10 bases. Germline CDR1 KGHSH, CDR2 LQKENI. J was trimmed by 4 bases and V by 3 bases; bases with no gene match: 3. The CDR3 totals 15 residues. The chain's CDR3 is CASSPLAGEYNEQFF. Written as DNA, the CDR3 is TGTGCCAGCTCACCGCTAGCGGGAGAGTACAATGAGCAGTTCTTC.

The DNA for the CDR3 is TGTGCCAGTAGTGTAGTACGGATGAGTCGGAGCAATCAGCCCCAGCATTTT. It codes for CASSVVRMSRSNQPQHF. The genes are TRBV19 and TRBJ1-5; D is ambiguous. The germline gives CDR1 LNHDA, CDR2 SQIVND (reference sequence). The CDR3 covers 17 residues. V shed 5 bases and J shed 1 base, with 18 bases lying between them.

A remark on this clone: This CDR3 is also generated by other DNA sequences in the sample. The gene calls are TRBV29-1 and TRBJ2-7; D possibly corresponds to TRBD2 (6 bases). Trimming took 6 bases from V and 2 from J, leaving 8 bases between them. CDR1 SQVTM and CDR2 ANQGSEA come from the germline V gene. The CDR3 has 11 residues. In nucleotides, the CDR3 is TGCAGCGTCGGAGGGGCCTACGAGCAGTACTTC. It specifies CSVGGAYEQYF.

The genes are TRBV7-2 and TRBJ1-3, with D possibly TRBD1 on 5 matching bases. The V gene lost 5 bases and the J gene lost 4 bases, with 12 bases spanning the gap. This CDR3 is 14 amino acids long. The germline gives CDR1 SGHTA, CDR2 FQGNSA. This chain's CDR3 is CASSIRDGGNTIYF. The DNA for the CDR3 is TGTGCCAGCAGCATCCGGGACGGAGGAAACACCATATATTTT.

This clone was counted once. The rearrangement uses TRBV21-1 and TRBJ2-4. TRBV21-1 is deemed a pseudogene. This CDR3 region has 12 residues. DNA of the CDR3: TGTGCCAGTACCGCCGGGACAAACATTCAGTACTTC. Amino acid sequence: CASTAGTNIQYF.

The J gene is TRBJ2-5, the V gene TRBV28; the D gene is possibly TRBD1 (5 bases). CDR1 and CDR2 from the germline V gene are MDHEN and SYDVKM. This CDR3 comprises 15 residues. V lost 7 bases and J 4 bases, leaving 19 bases between the germline ends. DNA of the CDR3: TGTGCCAGCAACCCAATTGGCCAGGGTGGAGAGACCCAGTACTTC. It codes for CASNPIGQGGETQYF.

The chain is built from TRBV28 and TRBJ2-5; D could derive from TRBD1 or TRBD2 (5 bases each). This CDR3 is 14 amino acids long. Trimming shortened V by 6 bases and J by 7 bases, and 18 bases separated the two germline ends. Per germline, CDR1 MDHEN and CDR2 SYDVKM. Here the CDR3 DNA reads TGTGCCAGCAGGGTACCGGGATCAAGGGGGACCCAGTACTTC. Translating it yields CASRVPGSRGTQYF.

The rearrangement links TRBV6-5 to TRBJ1-1; no clear D gene. Germline V gene data show CDR1 as MNHEY and CDR2 as SVGAGI. Between the trimmed V and J ends, which lost 10 bases and 1 base, there was a span of 7 bases. This CDR3 is 11 amino acids long. This CDR3 is CATGQNTEAFF. The CDR3 DNA follows: TGTGCCACCGGTCAGAACACTGAAGCTTTCTTT.

The chain links TRBV5-1 to TRBJ2-1; 13 bases map to TRBD2. This CDR3 has 13 amino acids. In germline, CDR1 is SGHRS, CDR2 YFSETQ. V shed 7 bases, J shed 5 bases, and the junction held 0 bases outside the gene matches. CDR3 in amino acids: CASGLAGDNEQFF. In DNA form, the CDR3 reads TGCGCCAGCGGACTAGCGGGAGACAATGAGCAGTTCTTC.

This chain connects TRBV11-3 to TRBJ2-7; 7 bases are shared with TRBD2. This CDR3 region has 15 residues. V dropped 1 base and J dropped 3; count of bases not matched to a gene: 6. Per germline, CDR1 SGHNT and CDR2 YENEEA. The CDR3 region has the DNA TGTGCCAGCAGCTTAGGACCGGGAGGAAGCTACGAGCAGTACTTC. Translated: CASSLGPGGSYEQYF.

The chain joins TRBV5-1 to TRBJ1-5; no firm D call. Deletions cut 4 bases from V and 6 bases from J, with 17 bases between. The CDR3 loop spans 15 amino acids. Germline CDR1 SGHRS, CDR2 YFSETQ. Here the CDR3 reads CASSPTPGNLQPQHF. The DNA for the CDR3 is TGCGCCAGCAGCCCAACTCCGGGTAACCTTCAGCCCCAGCATTTT.

J is TRBJ2-7 and V is TRBV5-8; TRBD2 agrees at 8 bases. V shed 0 bases, J shed 4 bases, and the junction held 6 bases outside the gene matches. Germline CDR1 SGHTS, CDR2 YDEGEE. This CDR3 has 15 amino acids. The CDR3 loop reads CASSLGPAGAYEQYF. CDR3 DNA: TGTGCCAGCAGCTTGGGTCCAGCGGGAGCGTACGAGCAGTACTTC.

The rearrangement links TRBV7-8 to TRBJ2-7, with a weak D call TRBD1 (6 bases). From germline, CDR1 is SGHVS and CDR2 FQNEAQ. Trimming took 5 bases from V and 1 from J, leaving 15 bases between them. This CDR3 is built from 15 residues. The CDR3 region is CASSSHRDLSYEQYF. Written as DNA, the CDR3 is TGTGCCAGCAGCAGCCACAGGGATCTTTCCTACGAGCAGTACTTC.

The V gene is TRBV28, the J gene TRBJ1-1; D is undetermined. The CDR3 is 14 residues long. The ends were cut back, 7 bases at V and 6 bases at J, with 18 bases in the middle. Germline CDR1 is MDHEN and CDR2 is SYDVKM. In nucleotides, the CDR3 is TGTGCCAGCACTCCGTGGACCCCGGGCGCTGAAGCTTTCTTT. This encodes CASTPWTPGAEAFF.

The chain joins TRBV30 to TRBJ2-3, with 12 bases identical to TRBD1. CDR3 length: 15 amino acids. Germline CDR1 is GTSNPN and CDR2 is SVGIG (reference sequence). Trimming removed 2 bases from V and 5 bases from J; junction bases left unmatched: 5. CDR3 DNA sequence: TGTGCCTGGAGTCTGGGACAGGGGGCTGGAGATACGCAGTATTTT. Translating it yields CAWSLGQGAGDTQYF.

The chain recombines TRBV27 with TRBJ1-1; D is possibly TRBD1 (6 bases). The germline CDR1 and CDR2 sequences are MNHEY and SMNVEV (reference sequence). This CDR3 comprises 14 residues. Trimming removed 6 bases at V and 3 bases at J, with 14 bases between. In DNA, the CDR3 is TGTGCCAGCAGCCAACGCAGGGGAGACACTGAAGCTTTCTTT. Protein product: CASSQRRGDTEAFF.

V is TRBV2 and J is TRBJ2-3; weak D call: TRBD2 (5 bases). Trimming took 4 bases from V and 1 from J, leaving 18 bases between them. The CDR3 loop spans 17 amino acids. Germline lookup yields CDR1 SNHLY and CDR2 FYNNEI. The CDR3 DNA reads TGTGCCAGCAGTGCCTTCTGGGCCCCGGAGGGCACAGATACGCAGTATTTT. This codes for CASSAFWAPEGTDTQYF.

The chain carries TRBV5-1 and TRBJ2-3; D ambiguous. V was shortened by 1 base and J by 2 bases, with 11 bases between the two germline ends. CDR3 length equals 15 residues. Germline values: CDR1 SGHRS, CDR2 YFSETQ. CDR3 bases: TGCGCCAGCAGCTTGAAGGCCATCCTCACAGATACGCAGTATTTT. This codes for CASSLKAILTDTQYF.

As for this clone: At the DNA level, this CDR3 is encoded by other sequences in the same sample as well. The genes are TRBV4-3 and TRBJ2-7, with 7 bases that match TRBD1. From germline, CDR1 is LGHNA and CDR2 YSLEER. There are 15 residues in the CDR3. Unmatched junction bases numbered 7, after V lost 1 base and J lost 4 bases. CDR3 bases: TGCGCCAGCAGCCAAGGGACAGGACCTTTATACGAGCAGTACTTC. Its translation is CASSQGTGPLYEQYF.

This chain joins TRBV29-1 and TRBJ2-3, with D perhaps matching TRBD2 (7 bases). Looked up from germline, CDR1 is SQVTM and CDR2 is ANQGSEA. V lost 6 bases and J lost 9, with 25 bases in between. The CDR3 has 15 residues. The CDR3 reads CSVPVRGLPDTTQYF. The CDR3 nucleotides are TGCAGCGTGCCGGTGCGGGGGCTACCAGATACGACGCAGTATTTT.

This clone was observed a single time. The same CDR3 arises from other DNA sequences in this sample as well. V is TRBV19 and J is TRBJ2-6; D is ambiguous. Germline V gives CDR1 LNHDA, CDR2 SQIVND (reference sequence). This CDR3 contains 13 residues. Trimming cost V 8 bases and J 1 base, with 6 bases left between them. For the CDR3, the DNA is TGTGCCAGTTCGCGATCTGGGGCCAACGTCCTGACTTTC. Amino acids: CASSRSGANVLTF.

The chain combines TRBV4-3 with TRBJ1-2; 9 nucleotides line up with TRBD1. The V gene end was trimmed by 3 bases and the J gene end by 13 bases; junction bases not matched to a gene: 12. The germline V gene encodes CDR1 LGHNA and CDR2 YSLEER. The CDR3 spans 14 residues. CDR3 loop: CASSQNNRGRFSTF. The CDR3, as DNA: TGCGCCAGCAGCCAGAACAACAGGGGGCGCTTCTCCACCTTC.

J is TRBJ2-6 and V is TRBV2; tentative D call: TRBD1 (6 bases). Germline values: CDR1 SNHLY, CDR2 FYNNEI. The CDR3 is 14 residues long. The germline V and J ends were trimmed by 6 bases and 4 bases, with 10 bases remaining between them. Here the CDR3 reads CASRGDTGANVLTF. Here the CDR3 DNA reads TGTGCCAGCAGGGGGGACACCGGGGCCAACGTCCTGACTTTC.